Given below is one TCR beta chain in context. This entry belongs to a study of blood T cell repertoires in COVID-19. As for the study in general: Spain, Italy and the United States supplied samples that represented acute and convalescent COVID-19. T cells, B-cell-depleted T cells, or PBMCs supplied cDNA or gDNA.

How the authors handled the data: Estimation of nucleated cell counts relied on the amplification of reference gene primers. Measured with immunoSEQ multiplex PCR; TCRdb has only the in-frame clones, and not every one. The DNA was the basis for D and trimming; V, J and clone size are from that table. This table holds fewer than 300,000 clones, approximately 85% found once. The germline CDR1 and CDR2 sequences are SGHVS and FQNEAQ. V shed 8 bases and J 1 base; nucleotides not matched to a gene: 14. The CDR3 covers 16 residues. J is TRBJ2-7 and V is TRBV7-8, with 7 bases fitting TRBD2. The sequence came from a man aged 45 to 65 with active or convalescent COVID-19. The sample was peripheral blood. The DNA of the CDR3 is TGTGCCAGCGGCCCCCGGGGGGATGGTCGTTCCTACGAGCAGTACTTC. As protein: CASGPRGDGRSYEQYF.